This T cell receptor beta chain was profiled in a study of blood T cells in healthy people across ages. Through a sample-barcoded 5' primer and a J-beta primer mix, a second PCR was run for roughly 6 to 11 cycles. TCRdb reanalysed the 5' RACE reads using MiXCR and keeps one entry per CDR3 protein. In the table there are about 720,000 distinct CDR3 sequences, approximately 25% of which are singletons. This clonotype showed up just a few times. These records were also assigned to another study, of T cells of mothers and their children.

This clonotype was sampled from a boy aged 5-17 years in good health. Sequencing was done on a sample of blood.

CDR3 residues: CASVTGQYLPGNTIYF. CDR3 nucleotide sequence: TGTGCTAGTGTTACCGGACAGTACCTCCCTGGAAACACCATATATTTT. The chain links TRBV12-5 to TRBJ1-3, with D perhaps matching TRBD1 (6 bases). The CDR3 consists of 16 residues. V was cut by 7 bases and J by 2 bases, with 18 bases left in between. The germline V gene has CDR1 LGHNT and CDR2 FRNRAP.